Detailed here is one T cell receptor beta chain. Its target is not known. V was trimmed by 5 bases and J by 7 bases, leaving 10 bases between them. Germline-derived CDR1 and CDR2 are LNHDA and SQIVND (reference sequence). The CDR3 has 12 residues. Researchers took RNA transcripts and amplified the TCR beta CDR3 regions from them. First-round RT-PCR of the TCR CDR3 relied on the HTBI primer set. TCRdb re-called the multiplex PCR reads with MiXCR, one entry per CDR3 protein. The sample has almost 500,000 distinct CDR3 sequences, roughly 23% seen once. The source of the sample is a study of T cells in Graves' hyperthyroidism and ophthalmopathy. Study results and limitations: Blood samples included most of the expanded thyroid clonotypes exceeding 0.001.

The source of this sequence is a woman in her seventies with Graves' ophthalmopathy. Sequenced: blood. The rearrangement links TRBV19 to TRBJ2-3; D remains ambiguous. CDR3 in amino acids: CASSLTLNTQYF. The CDR3 nucleotides read TGTGCCAGTAGTCTGACTTTGAATACGCAGTATTTT.